The source of this T cell receptor (beta chain) is a study of blood T cell repertoires in COVID-19. Study details: Sites across the United States, Italy and Spain contributed samples from acute and convalescent COVID-19. Nucleic acid was either cDNA or gDNA, and it came from T cells, B-cell-depleted T cells, or PBMCs.

Authors' data handling: Estimated nucleated cell counts came from reference gene primer amplification. This table comes from immunoSEQ multiplex PCR, and its TCRdb copy is limited to in-frame clones, with some not included. From that table come the V and J calls and clone size; the DNA was used to work out D and trimming. The sample shows approximately 270,000 clones, about 85% of them seen only once. J was trimmed by 4 bases and V by 5 bases; bases with no gene match: 15. CDR1 and CDR2 (germline): SGHTA, FQGNSA. This CDR3 has 17 residues. Seattle participants joined during active infection and were tracked over time.

The source material was peripheral blood. V is TRBV7-2 and J is TRBJ1-2; 8 bases are a match to TRBD1. The TCR was taken from a human donor with COVID-19, enrolled during active disease. The donor label of this sample is uncertain. The CDR3 DNA reads TGTGCCAGCAGCGCTCCCCCCGGGCAGGGGGCGAGCTATGGCTACACCTTC. Protein sequence: CASSAPPGQGASYGYTF.